Shown below are 27 T cell receptor beta chains from a single sample sequenced in a study of memory CD8 T cells in hepatitis C reinfection. The data were produced by immunoSEQ multiplex PCR, yet TCRdb's version contains in-frame clones alone and is incomplete. The sample carries 50,000 or so clones, roughly 90% recorded once. Time point denoted: pre-reinfection, 55 to 20 weeks before reinfection detection. Sorted cells were sequenced directly ex vivo without any in vitro expansion. Sample: naive CD8+ T cells sorted from blood. These TCRs come from a man aged 18 to 30 with hepatitis C virus infection.

The chain joins TRBV10-3 to TRBJ2-5, with 7 bases that match TRBD1. The DNA end is a closer match to TRBJ2-7, so the J assignment may be wrong. There are 14 residues in the CDR3. CDR1 is ENHRY and CDR2 is SYGVKD in the germline V gene. The CDR3 sequence is CAISEGDRTYEQYF. For the CDR3, the DNA is TGTGCCATCAGTGAGGGGGACAGAACCTACGAGCAGTACTTC.

The chain recombines TRBV13 with TRBJ2-1, with D possibly matching TRBD1 (5 bases). Germline loops: CDR1 PRHDT, CDR2 FYEKMQ (reference sequence). Trimming removed 5 bases at V and 2 bases at J, with 13 bases between. The CDR3 contains 15 residues. CDR3 sequence (DNA): TGTGCCAGCAGCGGCCTTGGGGCGACCTACAATGAGCAGTTCTTC. Protein: CASSGLGATYNEQFF.

The chain joins TRBV9 to TRBJ2-3; TRBD2 agrees at 11 bases. The CDR3 loop spans 15 amino acids. CDR1 is SGDLS and CDR2 is YYNGEE in the germline V gene. V was pared by 3 bases and J by 5 bases, with 5 bases of the junction left unmatched. CDR3 nucleotides: TGTGCCAGCAGCGCCGCCGGGACTAGCGGAGATACGCAGTATTTT. Translation gives CASSAAGTSGDTQYF.

The V and J genes are TRBV7-9 and TRBJ2-1; perhaps TRBD1 as D (6 bases). CDR1 and CDR2 from the germline V gene are SEHNR and FQNEAQ (reference sequence). The CDR3 has 17 residues. Deletions cut 5 bases from V and 8 bases from J, with 25 bases between. CDR3 sequence (DNA): TGTGCCAGCAGCGCAAGGTCCGGGACAAGGAGAGGGGATGAGCAGTTCTTC. This sequence encodes CASSARSGTRRGDEQFF.

The V gene is TRBV18, the J gene TRBJ2-5, with TRBD2 identical over 7 bases. The germline V gene encodes CDR1 KGHSH and CDR2 LQKENI. The CDR3 sequence is 12 residues long. V was clipped by 6 bases and J by 4 bases; unmatched bases: 2. CDR3 protein: CASSTGGETQYF. The DNA for the CDR3 is TGTGCCAGCTCGACGGGGGGAGAGACCCAGTACTTC.

The chain carries TRBV7-2 and TRBJ2-7, with 9 positions matching TRBD1. Germline CDR1 reads SGHTA; CDR2 reads FQGNSA. The J segment lost 7 bases and the V segment lost 2 bases, leaving 6 bases of the junction unmatched. The CDR3 runs to 14 residues. The CDR3, as DNA: TGTGCCAGCAGCTTAACAGGGGGCGCGAGGGAGCAGTACGTC. This gives the protein CASSLTGGAREQYV.

The chain has TRBV7-9 and TRBJ2-3; the D gene is possibly TRBD2 (5 bases). V lost 6 bases and J lost 3, with 19 bases in between. This CDR3 is 16 amino acids long. Germline V CDR1 and CDR2: SEHNR, FQNEAQ (reference sequence). The CDR3 DNA is TGTGCCAGCAGTTTCACCACGACTCCGGGGACAGATACGCAGTATTTT. Its translation: CASSFTTTPGTDTQYF.

The V gene is TRBV21-1, the J gene TRBJ2-7; no check of the table's D call, TRBD1, against the DNA was made. TRBV21-1 is a listed pseudogene. The CDR3 spans 15 residues. CDR3 protein: CASSNRTGTSYEQYV. The CDR3 nucleotides read TGTGCCAGCAGCAACCGGACAGGGACATCCTACGAGCAGTACGTC.

This chain links TRBV6-5 with TRBJ1-1, with D perhaps matching TRBD1 (5 bases). Germline V gene data show CDR1 as MNHEY and CDR2 as SVGAGI. The CDR3 consists of 16 residues. Trimming pared 0 bases from V and 1 base from J, leaving 12 bases between. The CDR3 DNA is TGTGCCAGCAGTTACTCCTGGACAATGAAGAACACTGAAGCTTTCTTT. The encoded protein is CASSYSWTMKNTEAFF.

This chain links TRBV27 with TRBJ2-7, with a weak D call TRBD1 (5 bases). The length of the CDR3 is 13 residues. The germline V and J ends were trimmed by 2 bases and 6 bases, with 11 bases remaining between them. CDR1 MNHEY and CDR2 SMNVEV come from the germline V gene (reference sequence). This chain's CDR3 is CASSLGQGVEQYF. For the CDR3, the DNA is TGTGCCAGCAGTTTAGGGCAGGGCGTCGAGCAGTACTTC.

The chain recombines TRBV6-1 with TRBJ2-1, with 9 positions matching TRBD2. This CDR3 has 19 residues. V was pared by 1 base and J by 2 bases, with 12 bases of the junction left unmatched. Looked up from germline, CDR1 is MNHNS and CDR2 is SASEGT. Written as DNA, the CDR3 is TGTGCCAGCAGTGAAGAGAGCCTAGCGGGACTACCTGCCTACAATGAGCAGTTCTTC. Amino acids: CASSEESLAGLPAYNEQFF.

The chain has TRBV6-5 and TRBJ2-7; the match to TRBD2 covers 7 bases. This CDR3 spans 15 amino acids. The V gene end was trimmed by 0 bases and the J gene end by 0 bases; junction bases not matched to a gene: 2. Germline loops: CDR1 MNHEY, CDR2 SVGAGI. Here the CDR3 reads CASSYSAGSSYEQYF. The CDR3, as DNA: TGTGCCAGCAGTTACTCAGCGGGGAGCTCCTACGAGCAGTACTTC.

The chain couples TRBV7-2 to TRBJ2-1; no firm D call. CDR3 length: 14 amino acids. Trimming took 1 base from V and 5 from J, leaving 9 bases between them. Germline V lookup: CDR1 SGHTA, CDR2 FQGNSA. The CDR3 sequence is CASSLEARDNEQFF. The CDR3 DNA follows: TGTGCCAGCAGCTTAGAAGCTAGAGACAATGAGCAGTTCTTC.

The rearrangement links TRBV4-1 to TRBJ2-7; TRBD1 matches 7 bases. The J segment lost 3 bases and the V segment lost 3 bases, leaving 5 bases of the junction unmatched. In germline, CDR1 is MGHRA, CDR2 YSYEKL. CDR3 length: 14 amino acids. CDR3 DNA: TGCGCCAGCAGCCACGTGGGACAGATCTACGAGCAGTACTTC. This gives the protein CASSHVGQIYEQYF.

This clone was seen a single time. J is TRBJ1-4 and V is TRBV29-1; 9 nucleotides match TRBD1. Germline lookup yields CDR1 SQVTM and CDR2 ANQGSEA. The CDR3 sequence is 13 residues long. Trimming at V came to 6 bases and at J to 4 bases, leaving 3 bases not matched to a gene. The CDR3 is CSVRDRVNEKLFF. The CDR3 nucleotides read TGCAGCGTCCGGGACAGGGTTAATGAAAAACTGTTTTTT.

V and J are TRBV7-6 and TRBJ2-3; the match to TRBD2 covers 8 bases. The CDR3 length is 15 residues. The ends lost 3 bases at V and 5 bases at J; junction bases unmatched: 7. Germline V gives CDR1 SGHVS, CDR2 FNYEAQ. CDR3 nucleotides: TGTGCCAGCAGCTTGGGCGGGGGGCCAGGAGATACGCAGTATTTT. This gives the protein CASSLGGGPGDTQYF.

This clone ranks as medium-sized. This sequence joins TRBV6-6 and TRBJ1-4; a possible D gene is TRBD1 (6 bases). This CDR3 spans 16 amino acids. V lost 2 bases, J lost 2 bases, and 12 bases lay in between. Germline CDR1 reads MNHNY; CDR2 reads SVGAGI (reference sequence). For the CDR3, the DNA is TGTGCCAGCAGTTACCACTCGGGGGGCACTAATGAAAAACTGTTTTTT. Protein: CASSYHSGGTNEKLFF.

This rearrangement joins TRBV30 to TRBJ2-7, with D tentatively TRBD2 (5 bases). This CDR3 spans 12 amino acids. Trimming removed 3 bases from V and 3 bases from J, with 9 bases in between. From germline, CDR1 is GTSNPN and CDR2 SVGIG (reference sequence). The CDR3, as DNA: TGTGCCTGGAGGGGAGATGGCTACGAGCAGTACGTC. Its protein product is CAWRGDGYEQYV.

J is TRBJ2-7 and V is TRBV27; 9 bases are a match to TRBD1. CDR1 and CDR2 from the germline V gene are MNHEY and SMNVEV (reference sequence). This CDR3 has 14 residues. With V trimmed by 6 bases and J by 6 bases, 9 bases remained unmatched. The DNA of the CDR3 is TGTGCCAGCAGACTCTTTCTACAGGGGGCCGAGCAGTACTTC. Amino acid sequence: CASRLFLQGAEQYF.

This chain connects TRBV28 to TRBJ2-5; tentatively, D is TRBD1 (6 bases). This CDR3 spans 13 amino acids. Per the germline V gene, CDR1 is MDHEN and CDR2 is SYDVKM. V was pared by 3 bases and J by 5 bases, with 10 bases between. The CDR3 loop is CASSFRGMETQYF. CDR3 nucleotide sequence: TGTGCCAGCAGTTTTAGGGGGATGGAGACCCAGTACTTC.

This chain links TRBV13 with TRBJ2-7; the D gene is possibly TRBD2 (6 bases). V was clipped by 7 bases and J by 4 bases, with 11 bases between them. Germline V gene sequence: CDR1 PRHDT, CDR2 FYEKMQ (reference sequence). The CDR3 is 12 amino acids. CDR3 loop: CASNTLAYEQYF. The CDR3 region has the DNA TGTGCCAGCAACACGCTAGCGTACGAGCAGTACTTC.

The chain recombines TRBV5-8 with TRBJ2-6; no definite D call. Germline V gives CDR1 SGHTS, CDR2 YDEGEE. The germline V and J ends were trimmed by 2 bases and 0 bases, with 6 bases remaining between them. CDR3 size: 15 residues. In DNA form, the CDR3 reads TGTGCCAGCAGCTTTACAGTCTCTGGGGCCAACGTCCTGACTTTC. The encoded protein is CASSFTVSGANVLTF.

Concerning this clone itself: Lacking the conserved final phenylalanine or tryptophan, this CDR3 likely reflects a read error. J is TRBJ2-7 and V is TRBV27, with TRBD2 matching 7 bases. Germline V gene lookup returns CDR1 MNHEY and CDR2 SMNVEV (reference sequence). The CDR3 totals 12 residues. With 8 bases clipped from V and 3 bases from J, the junction kept 4 bases outside the gene matches. The DNA for the CDR3 is TGTGCCAGCGGTCTAGCGGACTACGAGCAGTACCTC. It yields the protein CASGLADYEQYL.

The J gene is TRBJ2-5, the V gene TRBV2, with a weak D call TRBD1 (6 bases). Trimming removed 4 bases at V and 3 bases at J, with 18 bases between. Germline CDR1 reads SNHLY; CDR2 reads FYNNEI. The CDR3 totals 16 residues. CDR3 amino acids: CASSGRMGALKETQYF. CDR3 DNA: TGTGCCAGCAGTGGCCGCATGGGGGCCCTAAAAGAGACCCAGTACTTC.

The chain has TRBV6-5 and TRBJ1-5, with D hard to call. Germline CDR1 reads MNHEY; CDR2 reads SVGAGI. The CDR3 has 13 amino acids. V was cut by 3 bases and J by 5 bases, with 8 bases left in between. CDR3 sequence: CASSYRGDQPQHF. In DNA form, the CDR3 reads TGTGCCAGCAGTTATCGCGGAGATCAGCCCCAGCATTTT.

This clone was observed a single time. The V call is TRBV11-2, the J call TRBJ1-1; D unclear. The CDR3 length is 14 residues. Trimming left V 0 bases short and J 0 bases short, with 5 bases between. Germline assignment: CDR1 SGHAT and CDR2 FQNNGV. The DNA of the CDR3 is TGTGCCAGCAGCTTAGATCTTATGAACACTGAAGCTTTCTTT. Translated: CASSLDLMNTEAFF.

A few counts support this clone. The rearrangement uses TRBV10-2 and TRBJ1-1; a weak D match, TRBD1 (5 bases). The CDR3 totals 13 residues. The germline V gene has CDR1 WSHSY and CDR2 SAAADI. V dropped 3 bases and J dropped 3 bases, with 8 bases sitting between them. CDR3 loop: CASSEGGDTEAFF. The CDR3 DNA follows: TGCGCCAGCAGTGAAGGAGGGGACACTGAAGCTTTCTTT.